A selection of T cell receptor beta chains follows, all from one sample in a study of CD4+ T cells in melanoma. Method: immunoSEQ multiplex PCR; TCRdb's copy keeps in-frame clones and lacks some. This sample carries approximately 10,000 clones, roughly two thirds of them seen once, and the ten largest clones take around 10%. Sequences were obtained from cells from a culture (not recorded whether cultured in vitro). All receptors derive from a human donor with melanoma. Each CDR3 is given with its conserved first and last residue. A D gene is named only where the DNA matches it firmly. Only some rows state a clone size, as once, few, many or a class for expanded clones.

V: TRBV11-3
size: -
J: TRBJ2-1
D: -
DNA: TGTGCCAGCAGCCTGGGACCAACTAATATCAATGAGCAGTTCTTC
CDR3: CASSLGPTNINEQFF

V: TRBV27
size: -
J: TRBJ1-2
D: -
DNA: TGTGCCAGCAGACCGGGGGGAAGAAACTATGGCTACACCTTC
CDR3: CASRPGGRNYGYTF

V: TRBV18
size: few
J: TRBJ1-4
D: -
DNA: TGTGCCAGCTCACCGACGACAGTAAATGAAAAACTGTTTTTT
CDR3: CASSPTTVNEKLFF

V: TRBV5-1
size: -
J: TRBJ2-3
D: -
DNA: TGCGCCAGCAGCTCCCCCGGGGGAGTGTATTTT
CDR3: CASSSPGGVYF

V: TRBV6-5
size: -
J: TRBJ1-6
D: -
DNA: TGTGCCAGCAGTGGTAATTCACCCCTCCACTTT
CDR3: CASSGNSPLHF

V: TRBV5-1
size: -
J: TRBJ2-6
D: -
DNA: TGCGCCAGCAGCTTGCCACCGACCTCTGGGGCCAACGTCCTGACTTTC
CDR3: CASSLPPTSGANVLTF

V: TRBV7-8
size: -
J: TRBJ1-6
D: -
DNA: TGTGCCAGCAGCTTAACAGGGACTAATTCACCCCTCCACTTT
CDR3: CASSLTGTNSPLHF

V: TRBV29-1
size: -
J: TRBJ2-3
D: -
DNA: TGCAGCGTTGATATAGCCAGAAACACCCCAGATACGCAGTATTTT
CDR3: CSVDIARNTPDTQYF

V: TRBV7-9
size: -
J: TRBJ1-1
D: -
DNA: TGTGCCAGCAGCTTAAATCTACCGCAGAACACTGAAGCTTTCTTT
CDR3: CASSLNLPQNTEAFF

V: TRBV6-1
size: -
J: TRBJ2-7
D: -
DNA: TGTGCCAGCACCTTGACCGGGAGCTCCTACGAGCAGTACTTC
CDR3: CASTLTGSSYEQYF

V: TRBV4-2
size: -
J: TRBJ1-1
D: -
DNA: TGTGCCAGCAACCTGGGACGGTCAATGGATGGGAACACTGAAGCTTTCTTT
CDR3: CASNLGRSMDGNTEAFF

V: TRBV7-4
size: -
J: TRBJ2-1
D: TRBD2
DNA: TGTGCCAGCAGCTTAGTACCCCGCAGGCGTAGCGGGCGAACCAATGAGCAGTTCTTC
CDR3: CASSLVPRRRSGRTNEQFF

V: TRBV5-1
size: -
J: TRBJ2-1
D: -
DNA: TGCGCCAGCAGCCCGGGGGGCGGGGGACGAGAGCAGTTCTTC
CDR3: CASSPGGGGREQFF

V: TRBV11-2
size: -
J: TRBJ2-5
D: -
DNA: TGTGCCAGCAGCTTATCTCCGAACGTACAGACCCAGTACTTC
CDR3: CASSLSPNVQTQYF

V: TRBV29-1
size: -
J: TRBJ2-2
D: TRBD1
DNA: TGCAGCGCTAGACAGGGGTCCGGGGAGCTGTTTTTT
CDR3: CSARQGSGELFF

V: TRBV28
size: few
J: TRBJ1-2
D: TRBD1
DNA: TGTGCCAGCAGTTTGCCAGGGGGCGCGAGGGGCTACACCTTC
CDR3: CASSLPGGARGYTF